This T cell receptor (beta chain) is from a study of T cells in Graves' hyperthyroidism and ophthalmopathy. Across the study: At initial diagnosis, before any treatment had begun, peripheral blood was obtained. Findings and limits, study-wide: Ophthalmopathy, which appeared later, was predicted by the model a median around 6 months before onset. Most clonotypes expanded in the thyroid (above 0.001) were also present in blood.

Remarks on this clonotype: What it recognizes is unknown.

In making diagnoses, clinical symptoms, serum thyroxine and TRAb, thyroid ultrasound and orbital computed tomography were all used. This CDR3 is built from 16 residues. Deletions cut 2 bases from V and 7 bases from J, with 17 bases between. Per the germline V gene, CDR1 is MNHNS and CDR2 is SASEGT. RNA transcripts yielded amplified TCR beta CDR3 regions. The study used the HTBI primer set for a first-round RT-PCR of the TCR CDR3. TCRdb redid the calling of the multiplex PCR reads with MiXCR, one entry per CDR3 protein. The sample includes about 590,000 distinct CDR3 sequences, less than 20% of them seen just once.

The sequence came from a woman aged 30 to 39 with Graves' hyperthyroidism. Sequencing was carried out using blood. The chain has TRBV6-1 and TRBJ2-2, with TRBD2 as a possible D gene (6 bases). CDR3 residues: CASSEFPPSVGGELFF. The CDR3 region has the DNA TGTGCCAGCAGTGAATTTCCGCCTAGCGTGGGCGGGGAGCTGTTTTTT.